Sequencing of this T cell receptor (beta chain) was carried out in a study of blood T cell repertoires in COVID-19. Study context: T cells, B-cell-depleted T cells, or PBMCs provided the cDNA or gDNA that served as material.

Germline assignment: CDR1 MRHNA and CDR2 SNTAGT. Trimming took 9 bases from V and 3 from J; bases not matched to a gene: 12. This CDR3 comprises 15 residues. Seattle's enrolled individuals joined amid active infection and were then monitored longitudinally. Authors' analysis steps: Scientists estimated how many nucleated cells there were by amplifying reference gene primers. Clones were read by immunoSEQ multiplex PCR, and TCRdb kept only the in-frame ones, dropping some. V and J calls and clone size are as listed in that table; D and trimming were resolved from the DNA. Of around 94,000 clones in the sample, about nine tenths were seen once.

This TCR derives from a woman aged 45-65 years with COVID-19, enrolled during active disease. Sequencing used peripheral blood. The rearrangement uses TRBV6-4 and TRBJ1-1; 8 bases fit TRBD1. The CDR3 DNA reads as TGTGCCAGGACTCCTTGGACAGGGAGGTACACTGAAGCTTTCTTT. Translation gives CARTPWTGRYTEAFF.